The entry below describes one T cell receptor beta chain. Its specific antigen is unknown. Within one base of it there is no much larger clone, and no base qualities were kept. During colonoscopy, one to two rectal pinch biopsies were obtained for research purposes. Before the diagnostic colonoscopy, none of the ulcerative colitis patients had been given any immunosuppressive medication. Before DNA was isolated, the rectal biopsies underwent proteinase K digestion. The Wizard kit (Promega) was used to extract genomic DNA from blood and intestinal samples. The sample comes from a study of pediatric ulcerative colitis (dated by TCRdb to between 2017 and 2020). For the wider study: Of the ulcerative colitis patients, about seven had pancolitis and two had left-sided colitis, and histology in every patient was consistent with ulcerative colitis. From fewer than ten newly diagnosed, treatment-naive pediatric ulcerative colitis patients and four non-IBD control children, paired blood and rectal samples were collected. By Pediatric Ulcerative Colitis Activity Index, two patients had mild disease, several had moderate disease and three had acute severe colitis. Findings and caveats that apply to the study as a whole: For technical reasons, substantially fewer templates were yielded by the blood samples of a couple of patients, and these blood samples were excluded from blood-rectal overlap analysis. The healthy control group was small, with only a handful of individuals. Significantly higher autologous blood-rectal clonal overlap was found in ulcerative colitis patients than in controls, which suggested increased T cell trafficking to inflamed tissue. Two rectal CDR3 clonotypes were detected in all ulcerative colitis patients and were not detected in any of the controls. Rectal repertoire features separated controls, mild-moderate and acute severe colitis patients; acute severe colitis showed reduced rectal diversity due to clonal expansions. Rectal pinch biopsies may have included blood-derived T cells, especially in patients with overt colitis. Repertoires were derived from total lymphocyte DNA, so rare subsets such as regulatory T cells may have patterns not reflected.

CDR1 SGHRS and CDR2 YFSETQ were looked up in the germline V gene. V loses 5 bases, J loses 3 bases, and the germline ends lie 20 bases apart. The CDR3 covers 16 residues, taking in both the cysteine and the phenylalanine. Only the CDR3 DNA stays, 48 bases, in frame from base 1. Using the immunoSEQ TRB Survey service, rearranged CDR3 beta regions were amplified from genomic DNA with multiplex V and J primers. Survey-level sequencing depth of up to 500,000 reads per sample was used to keep depth equal across samples. Libraries were purified, pooled and sequenced on Illumina technology. Concerning the study's data processing: immunoSEQ online tools were used for productive clonality, sample overlap, pairwise scatters, CDR3 beta length, V/D/J gene usage and productiveness. Calculated diversity was defined as the number of unique rearrangements divided by total templates, multiplied by 100, and Shannon and Simpson indices were computed as well. Principal component analysis used the R prcomp function and ggbiplot package on Z-score normalized data. Morisita's index was used to quantify the clonal overlap between blood and rectum within each subject. The clones in this table, taken by TCRdb from immuneACCESS, are in-frame only. Not every clone is retained; where verified, under half of the shortfall comes from an unresolved V gene, and the cause of the rest is unknown. The DNA gave D and trimming, while V, J and clone size come from that table. Present in this sample are tens of thousands of clones, approximately 73% of which were seen just once. Approximately 0.74% of the sample lies in the top ten.

This chain is built from TRBV5-1 and TRBJ1-1, with no confidently assigned D gene. The source of this sequence is a boy younger than 18 with moderate ulcerative colitis. Sample: gut tissue. This receptor has the CDR3 CASSPGLNLWDTEAFF. Read as DNA, the sequence is TGCGCCAGCAGTCCCGGGCTCAACCTTTGGGACACTGAAGCTTTCTTT.